What follows are 10 T cell receptor beta chains derived from one specimen sequenced in a study of OX40 agonist ivuxolimab in advanced cancers. The assay was immunoSEQ multiplex PCR, and TCRdb's table has in-frame clones only and misses some. The table records around 77,000 clones, roughly nine tenths of them present only once. Material: CD4+ or CD8+ T cells sorted from blood, obtained in a trial of the OX40 agonist ivuxolimab. Receptors were obtained from an adult with an advanced solid tumor such as melanoma, head and neck, liver or kidney cancer.

This clone was counted a single time. The V call is TRBV6-1, the J call TRBJ2-3; tentatively, D is TRBD1 (5 bases). Trimming took off 1 base at V and 8 bases at J, with 7 bases between the two ends. This CDR3 is 12 amino acids long. Germline values: CDR1 MNHNS, CDR2 SASEGT. The CDR3 loop is CASSEGQGTQYF. CDR3 sequence (DNA): TGTGCCAGCAGTGAAGGGCAGGGTACGCAGTATTTT.

The V call is TRBV5-1, the J call TRBJ2-2, with D unclear. The CDR3 has 14 amino acids. The germline V gene encodes CDR1 SGHRS and CDR2 YFSETQ. V shed 0 bases and J shed 0 bases, with 3 bases lying between them. The CDR3 nucleotides are TGCGCCAGCAGCTTGGACGCGAACACCGGGGAGCTGTTTTTT. This translates into CASSLDANTGELFF.

V usage is TRBV7-9 and J usage is TRBJ2-5; D may match TRBD1 or TRBD2 (5 bases each). The CDR3 length is 15 residues. V lost 7 bases and J 1 base, leaving 16 bases between the germline ends. Germline CDR1 and CDR2: SEHNR and FQNEAQ (reference sequence). CDR3 sequence: CASTKGSGSQETQYF. The CDR3 region has the DNA TGTGCCAGCACAAAGGGGTCGGGGTCCCAAGAGACCCAGTACTTC. The entire variable domain, with the rest obtained from reference TRBV7-9 and TRBJ2-5, is as follows: DTGVSQNPRHKITKRGQNVTFRCDPISEHNRLYWYRQTLGQGPEFLTYFQNEAQLEKSRLLSDRFSAERPKGSFSTLEIQRTEQGDSAMYLCASTKGSGSQETQYFGPGTRLLVL.

The chain couples TRBV19 to TRBJ1-2, with D perhaps matching TRBD1 (6 bases). Germline CDR1 reads LNHDA; CDR2 reads SQIVND (reference sequence). Trimming pared 4 bases from V and 7 bases from J, leaving 10 bases between. This CDR3 is 12 amino acids long. CDR3 sequence (DNA): TGTGCCAGTAGTAGAACAGGGTCTGGCTACACCTTC. Translation gives CASSRTGSGYTF.

The chain recombines TRBV7-3 with TRBJ2-5; no firm D call. The V and J ends lost 3 bases and 2 bases respectively, with 7 bases between them. This CDR3 spans 13 amino acids. From germline, CDR1 is SGHTA and CDR2 FQGTGA. This CDR3 is CASSFTRQETQYF. In DNA form, the CDR3 reads TGTGCCAGCAGCTTTACGCGGCAAGAGACCCAGTACTTC.

The V and J genes are TRBV20-1 and TRBJ2-2; unclear D gene. Trimming stripped 3 bases from V and 11 bases from J, with 10 bases between. This CDR3 is 11 amino acids long. Germline CDR1 is DFQATT and CDR2 is SNEGSKA (reference sequence). The CDR3 reads CSARSPLELFF. The CDR3 nucleotides read TGCAGTGCTAGGTCCCCCCTAGAGCTGTTTTTT.

As to this clone: The DNA is left out, because the CDR3 cannot be placed on it with certainty; the CDR3 is given as TCRdb lists it. The CDR3 sequence is CASSKVGTGINYGYTF. The chain is built from TRBV21-1 and TRBJ1-2; TRBD1, the table's D call, lacks a check against the DNA. TRBV21-1 is designated a pseudogene. Both ends counted, the CDR3 spans 16 residues.

V is TRBV6-1 and J is TRBJ1-5, with D tentatively TRBD1 (5 bases). There are 14 residues in the CDR3. Per the germline V gene, CDR1 is MNHNS and CDR2 is SASEGT. V was pared by 4 bases and J by 4 bases, with 11 bases between. In DNA, the CDR3 is TGTGCCAGCAGTGTGGGGGACCTTAATCAGCCCCAGCATTTT. Translated: CASSVGDLNQPQHF.

The V call is TRBV2, the J call TRBJ2-7; D is possibly TRBD1 (7 bases). The CDR3 sequence is 14 residues long. V lost 10 bases and J 1 base, leaving 17 bases between the germline ends. Looked up from germline, CDR1 is SNHLY and CDR2 is FYNNEI. CDR3 residues: CATQGGTGSYEQYF. CDR3 DNA: TGTGCCACCCAGGGGGGCACGGGTTCCTACGAGCAGTACTTC.

This sequence joins TRBV28 and TRBJ2-3, with 8 bases matching TRBD1. Germline values: CDR1 MDHEN, CDR2 SYDVKM. V lost 4 bases and J lost 1; bases outside the gene matches: 4. There are 15 residues in the CDR3. The CDR3 region is CASSSPGQGTDTQYF. CDR3 DNA sequence: TGTGCCAGCAGTTCTCCGGGACAGGGCACAGATACGCAGTATTTT.